The sequence of this T cell receptor (beta chain) was determined in a study of T cell responses to AZD1222 COVID-19 vaccine. Findings and caveats of the study: Of spike-specific TCRs, nearly half reportedly target regions left unmutated in variants. All repertoire sampling was performed exclusively after the peak T cell response. Females outnumbered males among donors, who were mostly white British; clonal diversity was possibly underestimated.

The protocol was immunoSEQ multiplex PCR, while the TCRdb copy is restricted to in-frame clones and leaves out a portion. This table has 30,000 to 40,000 clones, more than 75% appearing once. With 6 bases removed from V and 6 bases from J, the gap between germline ends came to 15 bases. The CDR3 runs to 13 residues. Germline lookup yields CDR1 SQVTM and CDR2 ANQGSEA. Worth noting for this clone: Its target is unknown.

Researchers grouped second doses given at about 4 or about 12 weeks into one pool. This specimen was peripheral blood, taken 28 days after the second AZD1222 dose. The chain couples TRBV29-1 to TRBJ1-5; D is unresolved. The source is an adult who received the AZD1222 COVID-19 vaccine. The CDR3 sequence is CSVGNLAGQPQHF. CDR3 DNA: TGCAGCGTGGGGAATTTGGCAGGTCAGCCCCAGCATTTT.